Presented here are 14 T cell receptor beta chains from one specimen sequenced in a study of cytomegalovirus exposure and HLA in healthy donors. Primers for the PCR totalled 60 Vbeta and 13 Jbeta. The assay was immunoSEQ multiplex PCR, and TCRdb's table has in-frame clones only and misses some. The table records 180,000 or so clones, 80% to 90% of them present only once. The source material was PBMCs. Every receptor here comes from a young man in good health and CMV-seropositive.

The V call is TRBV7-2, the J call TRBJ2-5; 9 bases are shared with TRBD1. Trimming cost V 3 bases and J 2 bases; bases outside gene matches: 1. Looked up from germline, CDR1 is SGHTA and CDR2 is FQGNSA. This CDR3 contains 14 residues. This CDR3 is CASSLDRGQETQYF. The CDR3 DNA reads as TGTGCCAGCAGCTTGGACAGGGGTCAAGAGACCCAGTACTTC.

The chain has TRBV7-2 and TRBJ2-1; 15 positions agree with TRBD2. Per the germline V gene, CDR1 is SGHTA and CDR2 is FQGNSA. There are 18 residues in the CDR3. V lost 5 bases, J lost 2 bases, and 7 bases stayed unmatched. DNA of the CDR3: TGTGCCAGCAGCCCGGGACTAGCGGGGGGCTCGGCCTACAATGAGCAGTTCTTC. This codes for CASSPGLAGGSAYNEQFF.

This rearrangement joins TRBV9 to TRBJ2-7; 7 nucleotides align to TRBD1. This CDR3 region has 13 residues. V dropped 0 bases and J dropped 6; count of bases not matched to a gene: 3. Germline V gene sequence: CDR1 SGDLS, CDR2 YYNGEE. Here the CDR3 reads CASSVARQGEQYF. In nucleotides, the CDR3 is TGTGCCAGCAGCGTAGCTAGACAGGGCGAGCAGTACTTC.

CDR3 protein: CASSLNVGGTGTYGYTF. The CDR3 nucleotides are TGTGCCAGCAGTCTTAACGTCGGGGGGACAGGGACCTATGGCTACACCTTC. The chain is built from TRBV28 and TRBJ1-2; 9 nucleotides align to TRBD1. The germline CDR1 and CDR2 sequences are MDHEN and SYDVKM. V lost 5 bases and J lost 4; bases outside the gene matches: 14. The CDR3 is made up of 17 amino acids.

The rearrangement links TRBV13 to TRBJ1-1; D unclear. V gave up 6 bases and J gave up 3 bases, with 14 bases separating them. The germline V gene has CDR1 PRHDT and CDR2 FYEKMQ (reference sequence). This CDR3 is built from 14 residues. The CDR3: CASSFLGEDTEAFF. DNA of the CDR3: TGTGCCAGCAGTTTTTTGGGAGAGGACACTGAAGCTTTCTTT.

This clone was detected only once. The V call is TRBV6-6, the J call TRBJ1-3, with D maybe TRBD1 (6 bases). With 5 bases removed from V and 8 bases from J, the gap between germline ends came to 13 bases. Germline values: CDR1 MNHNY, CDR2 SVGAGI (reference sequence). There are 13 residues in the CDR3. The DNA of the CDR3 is TGTGCCAGCAGTGCTAGCAGGGGAGACACCATATATTTT. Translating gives CASSASRGDTIYF.

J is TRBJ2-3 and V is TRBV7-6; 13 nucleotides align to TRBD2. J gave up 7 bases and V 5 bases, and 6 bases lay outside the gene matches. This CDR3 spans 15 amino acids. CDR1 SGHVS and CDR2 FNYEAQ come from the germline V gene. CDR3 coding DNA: TGTGCCAGCAGCCAACTAGCGGGGGGGTTGTATACGCAGTATTTT. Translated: CASSQLAGGLYTQYF.

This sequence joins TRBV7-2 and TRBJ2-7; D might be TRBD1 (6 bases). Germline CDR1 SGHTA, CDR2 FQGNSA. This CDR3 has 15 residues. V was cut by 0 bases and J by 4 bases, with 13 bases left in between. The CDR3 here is CASSLAATGVYEQYF. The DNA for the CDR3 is TGTGCCAGCAGCTTAGCGGCGACAGGAGTTTACGAGCAGTACTTC.

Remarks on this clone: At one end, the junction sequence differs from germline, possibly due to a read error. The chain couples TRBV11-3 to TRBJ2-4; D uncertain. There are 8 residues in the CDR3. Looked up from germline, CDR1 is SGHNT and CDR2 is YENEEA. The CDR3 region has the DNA TGTGCCAGCCCCTCCCTTTGCTTC. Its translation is CASPSLCF.

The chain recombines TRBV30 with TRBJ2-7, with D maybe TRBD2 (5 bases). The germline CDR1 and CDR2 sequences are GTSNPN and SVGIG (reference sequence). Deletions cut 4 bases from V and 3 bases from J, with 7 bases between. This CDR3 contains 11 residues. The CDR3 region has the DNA TGTGCCTGGACCGGGGACTACGAGCAGTACTTC. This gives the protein CAWTGDYEQYF.

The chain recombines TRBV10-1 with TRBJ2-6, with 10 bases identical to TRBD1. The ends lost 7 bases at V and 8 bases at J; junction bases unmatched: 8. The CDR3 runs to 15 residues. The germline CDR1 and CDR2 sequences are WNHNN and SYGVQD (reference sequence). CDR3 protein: CASKNRDRGTNVLTF. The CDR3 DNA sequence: TGCGCCAGCAAAAACCGGGACAGGGGAACCAACGTCCTGACTTTC.

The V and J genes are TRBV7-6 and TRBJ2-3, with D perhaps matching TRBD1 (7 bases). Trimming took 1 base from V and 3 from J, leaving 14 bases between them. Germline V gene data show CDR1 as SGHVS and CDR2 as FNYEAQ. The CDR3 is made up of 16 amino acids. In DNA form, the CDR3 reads TGTGCCAGCAGCTTAGGGGCGGCAGGGGGGACAGATACGCAGTATTTT. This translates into CASSLGAAGGTDTQYF.

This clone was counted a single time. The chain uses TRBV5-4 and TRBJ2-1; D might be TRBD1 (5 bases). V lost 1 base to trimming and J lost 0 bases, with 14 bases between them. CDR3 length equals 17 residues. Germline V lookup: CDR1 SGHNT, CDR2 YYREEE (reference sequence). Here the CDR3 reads CASSLRQGIFSYNEQFF. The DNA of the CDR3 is TGTGCCAGCAGCTTGAGGCAGGGCATTTTCTCCTACAATGAGCAGTTCTTC.

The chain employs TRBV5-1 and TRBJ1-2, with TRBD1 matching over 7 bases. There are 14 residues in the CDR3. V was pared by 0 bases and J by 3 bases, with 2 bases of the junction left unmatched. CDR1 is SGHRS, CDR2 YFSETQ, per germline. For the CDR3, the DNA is TGCGCCAGCAGCTTGGAGGGGGCGGACTATGGCTACACCTTC. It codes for CASSLEGADYGYTF. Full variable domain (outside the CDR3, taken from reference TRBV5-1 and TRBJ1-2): KAGVTQTPRYLIKTRGQQVTLSCSPISGHRSVSWYQQTPGQGLQFLFEYFSETQRNKGNFPGRFSGRQFSNSRSEMNVSTLELGDSALYLCASSLEGADYGYTFGSGTRLTVV.